This is a list of T cell receptor beta chains from one sample in a study of OX40 agonist ivuxolimab in advanced cancers. Generated by immunoSEQ multiplex PCR, the TCRdb table keeps only in-frame clones and is missing some. Of under 90,000 clones listed, approximately 89% are singletons. The input for sequencing was CD4+ or CD8+ T cells sorted from blood, taken in a trial of the OX40 agonist ivuxolimab. These receptors were taken from an adult with an advanced solid tumor such as melanoma, head and neck, liver or kidney cancer. Each CDR3 is given with its conserved first and last residue. The D gene is left open where the match is weak. Clone size is not always given. Where it is, it says once, few, many or a class for expanded clones.

d_call | cdr3_length | clone_size | j_call | v_call | cdr3_nt | cdr3_aa
. | 12 | . | TRBJ2-3 | TRBV5-4 | TGTGCCAGTTCGGGACTGTCGAGAACGCAGTATTTT | CASSGLSRTQYF
TRBD1 | 14 | . | TRBJ2-7 | TRBV28 | TGTGCCAGCAGAAACCGGGACAGGGACTACGAGCAGTACTTC | CASRNRDRDYEQYF
TRBD1 | 14 | . | TRBJ2-7 | TRBV29-1 | TGCAGCGTTGAAGAGGGACAGGGTAAATACGAGCAGTACTTC | CSVEEGQGKYEQYF
. | 13 | . | TRBJ2-2 | TRBV5-4 | TGTGCCAGCAGCTTGGGGGAGATCGGGGAGCTGTTTTTT | CASSLGEIGELFF
. | 12 | . | TRBJ2-7 | TRBV5-1 | TGCGCCAGCAGCACAGGACCCTACGAGCAGTACTTC | CASSTGPYEQYF
. | 11 | . | TRBJ2-7 | TRBV19 | TGTGCCAGTAGTATAGGAAGGAGTTTGTACTTC | CASSIGRSLYF
. | 13 | . | TRBJ2-7 | TRBV19 | TGTGCCAGTAGTATAGGCCAGTCCTACGAGCAGTACTTC | CASSIGQSYEQYF
TRBD2 | 15 | . | TRBJ2-2 | TRBV5-6 | TGTGCCAGCAGCCCCGATGGGGGGGGAACCGGGGAGCTGTTTTTT | CASSPDGGGTGELFF
. | 14 | once | TRBJ1-1 | TRBV5-5 | TGTGCCAGCAGCTTGGAAGTTTCGGGAGTTCGAGCTTTCTTT | CASSLEVSGVRAFF
. | 15 | few | TRBJ2-7 | TRBV14 | TGTGCCAGCAGCCAAGTGGGACACCAGGTATACGAGCAGTACTTC | CASSQVGHQVYEQYF
. | 15 | . | TRBJ2-7 | TRBV5-6 | TGTGCCAGCAGCCTTAGTGGCCCGGGGTCCTACGAGCAGTACTTC | CASSLSGPGSYEQYF
TRBD2 | 15 | . | TRBJ2-3 | TRBV5-1 | TGCGCCAGCAGTGGCGGGGGGGCCAGGACAGATACGCAGTATTTT | CASSGGGARTDTQYF
. | 15 | . | TRBJ1-2 | TRBV27 | TGTGCCAGCAGTCCCTCACTTGGGACACGTTATGGCTACACCTTC | CASSPSLGTRYGYTF
TRBD2 | 14 | . | TRBJ2-5 | TRBV5-4 | TGTGCCAGCAGCTTGGGGGCTAGCGGGGAGACCCAGTACTTC | CASSLGASGETQYF
. | 15 | . | TRBJ2-3 | TRBV7-9 | TGTGCCAGCAGCTTTACTGCAGGGAGAACAGATACGCAGTATTTT | CASSFTAGRTDTQYF
TRBD2 | 16 | . | TRBJ2-3 | TRBV7-8 | TGTGCCAGCAGCGAACTGAGGACTAGCGGGCCAGATACGCAGTATTTT | CASSELRTSGPDTQYF
TRBD1 | 13 | . | TRBJ1-2 | TRBV5-1 | TGCGCCAGCAGCCACGGACAGGGAAGGGGCTACACCTTC | CASSHGQGRGYTF
TRBD1 | 14 | . | TRBJ2-7 | TRBV5-4 | TGTGCCAGCAGCCCCAGGGACAGTCCCTACGAGCAGTACTTC | CASSPRDSPYEQYF
. | 15 | . | TRBJ2-7 | TRBV6-6 | TGTGCCAGCAGTCAACCGGGACAATCTATCTACGAGCAGTACTTC | CASSQPGQSIYEQYF
. | 14 | . | TRBJ1-1 | TRBV25-1 | TGTGCCAGCAGTGAGAGTAAGACGGCCCTTGGGGCTTTCTTT | CASSESKTALGAFF
TRBD2 | 15 | . | TRBJ2-4 | TRBV5-1 | TGCGCCAGCAGCTATAGCAAAGCGGGAGCGGGCATTCAGTACTTC | CASSYSKAGAGIQYF
. | 16 | . | TRBJ2-3 | TRBV5-1 | TGCGCCAGCAGCCGCCAATGGGGTACTAGCACAGATACGCAGTATTTT | CASSRQWGTSTDTQYF
TRBD1 | 16 | . | TRBJ2-1 | TRBV15 | TGTGCCACCAGCACCCGGACAGGGGATAACTACAATGAGCAGTTCTTC | CATSTRTGDNYNEQFF
TRBD1 | 14 | . | TRBJ1-5 | TRBV18 | TGTGCCAGCTCACCCGACAGGGGCGGCCAGCCCCAGCATTTT | CASSPDRGGQPQHF
TRBD2 | 15 | . | TRBJ2-3 | TRBV7-2 | TGTGCCAGCAAGTGGAGGACTAGCGGCACAGATACGCAGTATTTT | CASKWRTSGTDTQYF
. | 14 | . | TRBJ2-7 | TRBV2 | TGTGCCAGCATAGAAACAGCTAAATCCTACGAGCAGTACTTC | CASIETAKSYEQYF
TRBD2 | 15 | . | TRBJ2-5 | TRBV5-4 | TGTGCCAGCAGCTTGATATTATCGGGGGGGGAGACCCAGTACTTC | CASSLILSGGETQYF
. | 13 | . | TRBJ1-1 | TRBV9 | TGTGCCAGCAGCCCGATGGGGATCACTGAAGCTTTCTTT | CASSPMGITEAFF
. | 14 | . | TRBJ1-2 | TRBV7-2 | TGTGCCAGCAGCTTAACGCACGCCAACTATGGCTACACCTTC | CASSLTHANYGYTF
TRBD1 | 16 | . | TRBJ2-5 | TRBV27 | TGTGCCAGCAGTTCCCCCCGGGACAGGGGACGGGAGACCCAGTACTTC | CASSSPRDRGRETQYF
. | 16 | . | TRBJ2-7 | TRBV4-1 | TGCGCCAGCAGCCAAGGGGGCCCTCTCCTCGCGTACGAGCAGTACTTC | CASSQGGPLLAYEQYF
TRBD2 | 15 | . | TRBJ2-7 | TRBV6-6 | TGTGCCAGCAGTAGCAAGCGGGGGGTGCGGTACGAGCAGTACTTC | CASSSKRGVRYEQYF
. | 13 | . | TRBJ1-2 | TRBV5-1 | TGCGCCAGCAGCTTGCCAGGGCCTGGAGGCTACACCTTC | CASSLPGPGGYTF